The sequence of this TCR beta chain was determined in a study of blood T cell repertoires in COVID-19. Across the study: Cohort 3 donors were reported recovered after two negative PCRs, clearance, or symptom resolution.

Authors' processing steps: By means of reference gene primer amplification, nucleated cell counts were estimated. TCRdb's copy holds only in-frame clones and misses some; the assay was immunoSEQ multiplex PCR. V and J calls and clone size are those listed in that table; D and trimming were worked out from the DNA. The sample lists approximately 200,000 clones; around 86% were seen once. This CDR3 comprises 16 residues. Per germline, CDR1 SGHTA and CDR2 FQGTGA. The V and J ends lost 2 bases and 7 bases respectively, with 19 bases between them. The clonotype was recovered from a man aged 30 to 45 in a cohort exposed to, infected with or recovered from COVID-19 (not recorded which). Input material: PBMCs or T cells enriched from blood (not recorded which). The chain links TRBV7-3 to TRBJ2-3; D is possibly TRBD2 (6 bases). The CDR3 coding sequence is TGTGCCAGCAGCTTAGCCGGGAGTGGGGATAGTTATACGCAGTATTTT. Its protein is CASSLAGSGDSYTQYF.